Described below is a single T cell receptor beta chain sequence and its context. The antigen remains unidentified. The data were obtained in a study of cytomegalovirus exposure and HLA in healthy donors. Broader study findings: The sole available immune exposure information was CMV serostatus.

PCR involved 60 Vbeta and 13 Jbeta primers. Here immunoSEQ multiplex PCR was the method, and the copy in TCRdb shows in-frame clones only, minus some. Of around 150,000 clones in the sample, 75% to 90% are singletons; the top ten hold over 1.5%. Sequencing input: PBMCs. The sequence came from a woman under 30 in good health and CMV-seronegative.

The CDR3 spells CASTWGFNQPQHF. The CDR3 DNA reads TGTGCCAGCACCTGGGGCTTCAATCAGCCCCAGCATTTT. The rearrangement joins TRBV28 to TRBJ1-5, with D possibly matching TRBD1 (5 bases). The CDR3 extends over 13 amino acids. CDR1 and CDR2 from the germline V gene are MDHEN and SYDVKM. Trimming pared 7 bases from V and 3 bases from J, leaving 10 bases between.